The 19 T cell receptor beta chains listed next were all sequenced from one sample in a study of T cell responses to AZD1222 COVID-19 vaccine. The method was immunoSEQ multiplex PCR; TCRdb's version includes in-frame clones alone and lacks a portion of them. The sample has some 130,000 clones, 90% seen once. The sequencing here drew on peripheral blood, taken on day 0 of AZD1222 vaccination. These TCRs come from an adult in good health.

The chain carries TRBV7-2 and TRBJ1-4; D ambiguous. Trimming cost V 1 base and J 3 bases, with 6 bases left between them. Germline loops: CDR1 SGHTA, CDR2 FQGNSA. The CDR3 runs 14 residues. The CDR3 protein is CASSLVGSNEKLFF. The CDR3 DNA sequence: TGTGCCAGCAGCTTAGTAGGGTCTAATGAAAAACTGTTTTTT. The full variable domain, rest sourced from reference TRBV7-2 and TRBJ1-4, is GAGVSQSPSNKVTEKGKDVELRCDPISGHTALYWYRQSLGQGLEFLIYFQGNSAPDKSGLPSDRFSAERTGGSVSTLTIQRTQQEDSAVYLCASSLVGSNEKLFFGSGTQLSVL.

The rearrangement joins TRBV30 to TRBJ1-1; D possibly corresponds to TRBD1 (5 bases). Deletions cut 8 bases from V and 7 bases from J, with 11 bases between. The V gene's germline CDR1 is GTSNPN and CDR2 SVGIG (reference sequence). The CDR3 runs 10 residues. CDR3 loop: CAGGSREAFF. As DNA, the CDR3 is TGTGCCGGGGGTTCTCGTGAAGCTTTCTTT.

The V and J genes are TRBV28 and TRBJ1-5; tentatively, D is TRBD1 (6 bases). Deletions cut 3 bases from V and 11 bases from J, with 17 bases between. The CDR3 runs 14 residues. Germline-derived CDR1 and CDR2 are MDHEN and SYDVKM. CDR3 region: CASSFRGAGVTQHF. The CDR3 DNA is TGTGCCAGCAGTTTTCGGGGGGCCGGAGTCACCCAGCATTTT.

To note about this clone: The sample carries other DNA sequences with the same CDR3. This chain joins TRBV19 and TRBJ2-1; D may be TRBD1 (6 bases). The ends were cut back, 5 bases at V and 0 bases at J, with 11 bases in the middle. The CDR3 consists of 15 residues. In germline, CDR1 is LNHDA, CDR2 SQIVND (reference sequence). DNA for the CDR3: TGTGCCAGTAGTCCGGACAGAAGCTCCTACAATGAGCAGTTCTTC. It is translated as CASSPDRSSYNEQFF.

The J gene is TRBJ2-3, the V gene TRBV9; TRBD1 aligns across 8 bases. The germline V gene has CDR1 SGDLS and CDR2 YYNGEE. The CDR3 has 15 residues. V shed 4 bases, J shed 2 bases, and the junction held 6 bases outside the gene matches. The CDR3 region is CASSPRQGYTDTQYF. The CDR3 DNA is TGTGCCAGCAGCCCGAGACAGGGGTACACAGATACGCAGTATTTT.

The CDR3 reads CASSPRVTSSGANVLTF. CDR3 nucleotide sequence: TGCGCCAGCAGCCCCCGGGTTACAAGCTCTGGGGCCAACGTCCTGACTTTC. The chain couples TRBV5-1 to TRBJ2-6; the D is unclear. The V and J ends lost 4 bases and 0 bases respectively, with 14 bases between them. Germline V gene data show CDR1 as SGHRS and CDR2 as YFSETQ. The CDR3 length is 17 residues. The full variable domain, with the rest looked up from reference TRBV5-1 and TRBJ2-6, is KAGVTQTPRYLIKTRGQQVTLSCSPISGHRSVSWYQQTPGQGLQFLFEYFSETQRNKGNFPGRFSGRQFSNSRSEMNVSTLELGDSALYLCASSPRVTSSGANVLTFGAGSRLTVL.

This chain joins TRBV4-1 and TRBJ1-4; D gene uncertain. V lost 0 bases and J lost 10, with 18 bases in between. Germline-derived CDR1 and CDR2 are MGHRA and YSYEKL. This CDR3 comprises 16 residues. CDR3 bases: TGCGCCAGCAGCCAAGACCGACAAAGGAGTTTTGCAAAACTGTTTTTT. Amino acids: CASSQDRQRSFAKLFF.

The chain uses TRBV19 and TRBJ2-7, with a possible D match to TRBD2 (6 bases). Germline V gene sequence: CDR1 LNHDA, CDR2 SQIVND (reference sequence). The germline V and J ends were trimmed by 5 bases and 7 bases, with 9 bases remaining between them. The CDR3 is 11 residues long. CDR3: CASSGGEEQYF. As DNA, the CDR3 is TGTGCCAGTAGTGGCGGGGAGGAGCAGTACTTC.

This chain connects TRBV7-3 to TRBJ1-1, with D perhaps matching TRBD1 (5 bases). V was clipped by 6 bases and J by 1 base, with 9 bases between them. CDR1 is SGHTA and CDR2 is FQGTGA in the germline V gene. There are 13 residues in the CDR3. Written as DNA, the CDR3 is TGTGCCAGCAGTAAGGGACCGAACACTGAAGCTTTCTTT. It specifies CASSKGPNTEAFF.

The V gene is TRBV19, the J gene TRBJ1-4; D is uncertain. Per the germline V gene, CDR1 is LNHDA and CDR2 is SQIVND (reference sequence). The CDR3 covers 14 residues. Trimming shortened V by 7 bases and J by 3 bases, and 12 bases separated the two germline ends. Here the CDR3 reads CASKLEWSNEKLFF. The CDR3 DNA reads TGTGCCAGTAAGTTGGAGTGGTCTAATGAAAAACTGTTTTTT.

The rearrangement uses TRBV14 and TRBJ1-2; 9 nucleotides match TRBD1. V shed 3 bases and J 0 bases; nucleotides not matched to a gene: 17. This CDR3 contains 20 residues. The germline gives CDR1 SGHDN, CDR2 FVKESK. The CDR3 region has the DNA TGTGCCAGCAGCCATGCCTACACCGGGACAGGGAGGAACACTAACTATGGCTACACCTTC. It yields the protein CASSHAYTGTGRNTNYGYTF.

This rearrangement joins TRBV28 to TRBJ2-5; D uncertain. The V and J ends lost 4 bases and 1 base respectively, with 13 bases between them. The CDR3 contains 15 residues. Germline-derived CDR1 and CDR2 are MDHEN and SYDVKM. CDR3 nucleotides: TGTGCCAGCAGTTCTCCCTTCCTTGTCCAAGAGACCCAGTACTTC. This encodes CASSSPFLVQETQYF.

The genes are TRBV18 and TRBJ2-3; perhaps TRBD1 as D (5 bases). CDR1 and CDR2 (germline): KGHSH, LQKENI. The V end was cut by 0 bases, the J end by 4 bases, with 11 bases between. The CDR3 consists of 15 residues. The CDR3 DNA reads TGTGCCAGCTCACCACCGGTAGCAGGGCCAGATACGCAGTATTTT. Its protein product is CASSPPVAGPDTQYF. Looking up the rest from reference TRBV18 and TRBJ2-3 gives the full variable domain: NAGVMQNPRHLVRRRGQEARLRCSPMKGHSHVYWYRQLPEEGLKFMVYLQKENIIDESGMPKERFSAEFPKEGPSILRIQQVVRGDSAAYFCASSPPVAGPDTQYFGPGTRLTVL.

Here the CDR3 DNA reads TGTGCCTGGATCCCCCTGAGCCCCTTCCCCAACTATGGCTACACCTTC. It yields the protein CAWIPLSPFPNYGYTF. The chain has TRBV30 and TRBJ1-2; no reliable D call. The CDR3 contains 16 residues. From germline, CDR1 is GTSNPN and CDR2 SVGIG (reference sequence). Trimming took off 4 bases at V and 2 bases at J, with 20 bases between the two ends.

V and J are TRBV29-1 and TRBJ1-2; D gene ambiguous. CDR1 and CDR2 from the germline V gene are SQVTM and ANQGSEA. V lost 3 bases, J lost 4 bases, and 9 bases lay in between. This CDR3 comprises 12 residues. This CDR3 is CSVDMGIYGYTF. Written as DNA, the CDR3 is TGCAGCGTTGACATGGGAATCTATGGCTACACCTTC. Supplemented by reference TRBV29-1 and TRBJ1-2, the full variable domain reads SAVISQKPSRDICQRGTSLTIQCQVDSQVTMMFWYRQQPGQSLTLIATANQGSEATYESGFVIDKFPISRPNLTFSTLTVSNMSPEDSSIYLCSVDMGIYGYTFGSGTRLTVV.

This clone came up a few times. The chain is built from TRBV6-4 and TRBJ1-5; tentative D call: TRBD1 (6 bases). CDR3 size: 15 residues. Germline V gene sequence: CDR1 MRHNA, CDR2 SNTAGT. Trimming took 2 bases from V and 0 from J, leaving 8 bases between them. CDR3 nucleotide sequence: TGTGCCAGCAGTGACACAGGGAATAGCAATCAGCCCCAGCATTTT. It yields the protein CASSDTGNSNQPQHF.

The chain combines TRBV20-1 with TRBJ1-1, with D tentatively TRBD1 (5 bases). V lost 3 bases and J lost 0, with 11 bases in between. Germline CDR1 is DFQATT and CDR2 is SNEGSKA (reference sequence). This CDR3 spans 14 amino acids. CDR3 DNA sequence: TGCAGTGCTAGTCAGGGAGGGATGAACACTGAAGCTTTCTTT. It codes for CSASQGGMNTEAFF.

This clone showed up many times. The chain couples TRBV6-5 to TRBJ2-5, with 7 bases identical to TRBD2. V was pared by 6 bases and J by 0 bases, with 7 bases of the junction left unmatched. Germline values: CDR1 MNHEY, CDR2 SVGAGI. The CDR3 sequence is 15 residues long. The DNA of the CDR3 is TGTGCCAGCAGGGCCGGGCTAGCGGACCAAGAGACCCAGTACTTC. Translating gives CASRAGLADQETQYF.

The gene calls are TRBV7-3 and TRBJ2-2; D is unresolved. This CDR3 region has 13 residues. Trimming pared 5 bases from V and 3 bases from J, leaving 7 bases between. Germline CDR1 reads SGHTA; CDR2 reads FQGTGA. Here the CDR3 DNA reads TGTGCCAGCAGCCCAGGACACACCGGGGAGCTGTTTTTT. This gives the protein CASSPGHTGELFF.